One and the same sample provided the 7 T cell receptor beta chains below, sequenced in a study of T cell repertoires in cytomegalovirus infection. TCRdb re-called the reads through MiXCR, storing one row per CDR3 protein. Seen here are under 850,000 distinct CDR3 sequences, approximately 33% observed once, and the top ten hold about 20%. Antigens of these TCRs are unknown. This specimen was cultured PBMCs, taken from culture after CMV antigen stimulation. The receptors originated from a human donor in good health (CMV status not recorded). Some clones in this sample may be carry-over from other donors' samples.

The genes are TRBV6-2 or TRBV6-3 and TRBJ2-5; D tentatively fits TRBD1 or TRBD2 (5 bases each). Germline values: CDR1 MNHEY, CDR2 SVGEGT. The CDR3 has 15 residues. V was trimmed by 6 bases and J by 1 base, leaving 15 bases between them. The CDR3 protein is CASSIMGDLQETQYF. CDR3 DNA sequence: TGTGCCAGCAGCATCATGGGGGATCTCCAAGAGACCCAGTACTTC.

This chain links TRBV28 with TRBJ2-7; 9 bases are shared with TRBD1. The CDR3 spans 16 residues. Germline V gene lookup returns CDR1 MDHEN and CDR2 SYDVKM. The ends lost 6 bases at V and 5 bases at J; junction bases unmatched: 14. CDR3 sequence: CASRPGQGLGRDEQYF. CDR3 coding DNA: TGTGCCAGCAGACCGGGACAGGGTTTGGGCCGTGACGAGCAGTACTTC.

This chain links TRBV6-6 with TRBJ2-7, with a tentative D call TRBD2 (6 bases). Germline-derived CDR1 and CDR2 are MNHNY and SVGAGI (reference sequence). The CDR3 extends over 16 amino acids. V was trimmed by 5 bases and J by 2 bases, leaving 19 bases between them. The CDR3 DNA is TGTGCCAGCAGTGGATCCTTTAGCGGAGAACCCTACGAGCAGTACTTC. As protein: CASSGSFSGEPYEQYF.

The V and J genes are TRBV3-1 and TRBJ2-7, with TRBD1 matching 9 bases. CDR3 length: 17 amino acids. V lost 0 bases and J lost 7; bases outside the gene matches: 13. CDR1 is LGHDT and CDR2 is YNNKEL in the germline V gene (reference sequence). The CDR3, as DNA: TGTGCCAGCAGCCAAGATAACCCTGGACAGGGGCTTGGGGAGCAGTACTTC. This sequence encodes CASSQDNPGQGLGEQYF.

The chain joins TRBV6-1 to TRBJ1-1; the D gene is possibly TRBD1 (5 bases). The CDR3 spans 17 residues. The V end was cut by 1 base, the J end by 0 bases, with 15 bases between. Germline CDR1 is MNHNS and CDR2 is SASEGT. The CDR3 region has the DNA TGTGCCAGCAGTGAAGGGCGGGGGGTAGACTTGAACACTGAAGCTTTCTTT. Residues: CASSEGRGVDLNTEAFF.

In this sample, this clonotype turned up a few times. The chain is built from TRBV7-9 and TRBJ1-2; D gene uncertain. V was clipped by 5 bases and J by 8 bases, with 15 bases between them. Germline CDR1 is SEHNR and CDR2 is FQNEAQ (reference sequence). This CDR3 region has 13 residues. The CDR3 loop reads CASSPDFSGGYTF. In DNA, the CDR3 is TGTGCCAGCAGCCCCGACTTCAGCGGAGGCTACACCTTC. The full variable domain, completed using reference TRBV7-9 and TRBJ1-2, is DTGVSQNPRHKITKRGQNVTFRCDPISEHNRLYWYRQTLGQGPEFLTYFQNEAQLEKSRLLSDRFSAERPKGSFSTLEIQRTEQGDSAMYLCASSPDFSGGYTFGSGTRLTVV.

This clonotype was observed a few times. The chain carries TRBV28 and TRBJ1-4; D gene unclear. V lost 1 base and J 8 bases, leaving 5 bases between the germline ends. Germline V gives CDR1 MDHEN, CDR2 SYDVKM. This CDR3 contains 12 residues. This CDR3 is CASSLLTEKLFF. CDR3 nucleotides: TGTGCCAGCAGTTTATTGACCGAAAAACTGTTTTTT.